Presented here are 32 T cell receptor beta chains from one specimen sequenced in a study of shared clonotypes between healthy human individuals (dated by TCRdb to 2019 to 2021). Library method: the immunoSEQ multiplex PCR assay. Entries here come from immuneACCESS through TCRdb and include only in-frame sequences with V and J called. Some clones fail to appear in such tables; in the studies checked, an unresolved V gene covers under half of the shortfall, and the cause of the remainder is unknown. The sample table shows about 1 million clones, and about 75% are seen once. Around 1.5% of the sample comes from the top ten. Material for sequencing was memory CD4+ T cells sorted from blood. Sample cell subset or site, as interpreted from the label and publication: CD45RA-negative fraction. The receptors originated from a man aged 18 to 35 in good health.

This chain links TRBV28 with TRBJ2-7, with a tentative D call TRBD1 (5 bases). Germline CDR1 reads MDHEN; CDR2 reads SYDVKM. V lost 5 bases and J lost 1, with 21 bases in between. The CDR3 loop spans 17 amino acids. CDR3 DNA sequence: TGTGCCAGCAGTCCCCAAAGGTGGGGCGTCCCGTCCTACGAGCAGTACTTC. It codes for CASSPQRWGVPSYEQYF.

The V gene is TRBV5-6, the J gene TRBJ2-7; no firm D call. The V gene lost 3 bases and the J gene lost 2 bases, with 6 bases spanning the gap. The length of the CDR3 is 12 residues. Germline V gene data show CDR1 as SGHDT and CDR2 as YYEEEE. The CDR3 bases are TGTGCCAGCAGCTGGCAGACCTACGAGCAGTACTTC. Its translation: CASSWQTYEQYF.

This rearrangement joins TRBV7-9 to TRBJ2-3, with 9 bases that match TRBD2. Germline V CDR1 and CDR2: SEHNR, FQNEAQ (reference sequence). V shed 7 bases and J 3 bases; nucleotides not matched to a gene: 11. The CDR3 loop spans 16 amino acids. CDR3: CASTGGAGGRTDTQYF. The CDR3 region has the DNA TGTGCCAGCACCGGCGGGGCGGGGGGGCGTACAGATACGCAGTATTTT.

The chain carries TRBV25-1 and TRBJ2-1; D unresolved. V lost 1 base and J 0 bases, leaving 10 bases between the germline ends. The CDR3 totals 16 residues. Germline loops: CDR1 MGHDK, CDR2 SYGVNS. CDR3 region: CASSESLRFSYNEQFF. The CDR3 nucleotides read TGTGCCAGCAGTGAATCGCTGCGATTCTCCTACAATGAGCAGTTCTTC.

V gene TRBV7-9 combines with J gene TRBJ2-2; D is possibly TRBD1 (6 bases). The CDR3 is made up of 16 amino acids. V dropped 5 bases and J dropped 6 bases, with 19 bases sitting between them. Looked up from germline, CDR1 is SEHNR and CDR2 is FQNEAQ (reference sequence). DNA for the CDR3: TGTGCCAGCAGCCCGACAGGTCCCTTGGGGGCCGGGGAGCTGTTTTTT. Protein product: CASSPTGPLGAGELFF. The full variable domain, in which reference TRBV7-9 and TRBJ2-2 provide the parts outside the CDR3, is DTGVSQNPRHKITKRGQNVTFRCDPISEHNRLYWYRQTLGQGPEFLTYFQNEAQLEKSRLLSDRFSAERPKGSFSTLEIQRTEQGDSAMYLCASSPTGPLGAGELFFGEGSRLTVL.

This clone was observed a single time. The chain carries TRBV6-1 and TRBJ1-5, with D perhaps TRBD1 (6 bases). Germline CDR1 reads MNHNS; CDR2 reads SASEGT. Trimming left V 2 bases short and J 2 bases short, with 13 bases between. This CDR3 has 16 residues. This CDR3 is CASSENGGGGNQPQHF. The CDR3 DNA is TGTGCCAGCAGTGAAAATGGGGGCGGTGGCAATCAGCCCCAGCATTTT.

For this clone: This specimen includes other DNA sequences encoding the same CDR3. This chain links TRBV5-1 with TRBJ1-2; D perhaps matches TRBD1 (6 bases). Germline V gene data show CDR1 as SGHRS and CDR2 as YFSETQ. This CDR3 is built from 14 residues. V shed 0 bases and J shed 2 bases, with 8 bases lying between them. As DNA, the CDR3 is TGCGCCAGCAGCTTGGGCGGGACAAACTATGGCTACACCTTC. Translating it yields CASSLGGTNYGYTF.

This rearrangement joins TRBV9 to TRBJ2-1; D is unresolved. CDR3 length equals 15 residues. V lost 2 bases, J lost 9 bases, and 18 bases lay in between. CDR1 and CDR2 from the germline V gene are SGDLS and YYNGEE. CDR3 residues: CASSVHTAGEAEQFF. The DNA for the CDR3 is TGTGCCAGCAGCGTCCACACGGCAGGAGAGGCTGAGCAGTTCTTC.

The genes are TRBV2 and TRBJ1-3; D gene ambiguous. The V end lost 3 bases, the J end lost 1 base, and 10 bases lay between the germline ends. The CDR3 runs 15 residues. CDR1 and CDR2 from the germline V gene are SNHLY and FYNNEI. The CDR3 here is CASSETHNSGNTIYF. CDR3 DNA: TGTGCCAGCAGTGAGACTCATAATTCTGGAAACACCATATATTTT.

The chain employs TRBV5-1 and TRBJ1-2; TRBD1 matches 8 bases. The CDR3 contains 15 residues. The trim removed 4 bases at V and 1 base at J, leaving 6 bases unmatched. Germline V gives CDR1 SGHRS, CDR2 YFSETQ. This chain's CDR3 is CASSPTGQGNYGYTF. In nucleotides, the CDR3 is TGCGCCAGCAGCCCAACAGGACAGGGTAACTATGGCTACACCTTC.

This chain uses TRBV28 with TRBJ1-2; D is perhaps TRBD1 (5 bases). This CDR3 has 13 amino acids. V was cut by 1 base and J by 4 bases, with 7 bases left in between. CDR1 is MDHEN, CDR2 SYDVKM, per germline. The CDR3 nucleotides are TGTGCCAGCAGTTTATTACAGGCCTATGGCTACACCTTC. Translation gives CASSLLQAYGYTF.

CDR3 region: CASRPRTDPGEQYF. In nucleotides, the CDR3 is TGCGCCAGCAGACCCCGGACAGATCCGGGCGAGCAGTACTTC. The chain has TRBV5-1 and TRBJ2-7, with D possibly matching TRBD1 (6 bases). This CDR3 comprises 14 residues. Germline CDR1 is SGHRS and CDR2 is YFSETQ. V was cut by 5 bases and J by 6 bases, with 18 bases left in between.

The chain has TRBV10-1 and TRBJ2-1; 8 bases fit TRBD2. The trim removed 3 bases at V and 10 bases at J, leaving 8 bases unmatched. The CDR3 runs 14 residues. Germline-derived CDR1 and CDR2 are WNHNN and SYGVQD (reference sequence). Here the CDR3 reads CASSDNGGAREQFF. CDR3 sequence (DNA): TGCGCCAGCAGTGACAACGGGGGGGCCCGGGAGCAGTTCTTC.

This clone was counted between two and nine times. The chain has TRBV6-1 and TRBJ1-5, with D unclear. Between the trimmed V and J ends, which lost 5 bases and 0 bases, there was a span of 11 bases. Germline CDR1 reads MNHNS; CDR2 reads SASEGT. The CDR3 covers 15 residues. Here the CDR3 reads CASSPWINSNQPQHF. Written as DNA, the CDR3 is TGTGCCAGCAGTCCGTGGATCAATAGCAATCAGCCCCAGCATTTT.

This clone was seen many times. The V and J genes are TRBV19 and TRBJ1-3; 8 positions agree with TRBD1. The V segment lost 6 bases and the J segment 0 bases; nucleotides outside the gene matches: 4. CDR1 is LNHDA and CDR2 is SQIVND in the germline V gene (reference sequence). The CDR3 is 15 amino acids. The CDR3 spells CASRGQAISGNTIYF. The CDR3 DNA is TGTGCCAGTAGGGGACAGGCGATCTCTGGAAACACCATATATTTT.

The chain employs TRBV29-1 and TRBJ2-7; the D gene could be TRBD1 or TRBD2 (5 bases each). The CDR3 covers 13 residues. Germline CDR1 and CDR2: SQVTM and ANQGSEA. The V end was cut by 6 bases, the J end by 2 bases, with 14 bases between. CDR3 nucleotide sequence: TGCAGCGTGGCCGGGACGGATGCCTACGAGCAGTACTTC. This gives the protein CSVAGTDAYEQYF.

This clone was detected many times. The V gene is TRBV28, the J gene TRBJ2-3, with 8 bases lining up with TRBD2. Germline lookup yields CDR1 MDHEN and CDR2 SYDVKM. CDR3 length: 17 residues. The ends lost 6 bases at V and 2 bases at J; junction bases unmatched: 13. The CDR3 DNA sequence: TGTGCCAGCAGCCCAGCCCACAGCGGGGGTGACACAGATACGCAGTATTTT. This sequence encodes CASSPAHSGGDTDTQYF.

About this clone itself: This sample includes further DNA sequences coding for the same CDR3. The gene calls are TRBV18 and TRBJ1-4, with unresolved D. The CDR3 is 14 residues long. V was shortened by 3 bases and J by 7 bases, with 12 bases between the two germline ends. From germline, CDR1 is KGHSH and CDR2 LQKENI. This CDR3 reads CASSPMTATEKLFF. The CDR3 coding sequence is TGTGCCAGCTCACCGATGACGGCTACTGAAAAACTGTTTTTT.

The chain recombines TRBV6-1 with TRBJ1-5; TRBD1 matches at 9 bases. Germline-derived CDR1 and CDR2 are MNHNS and SASEGT. After removal of 3 bases from V and 3 bases from J, the junction contained 6 bases not matched to a gene. CDR3 size: 16 residues. The CDR3 region is CASSEGQGLLNQPQHF. The CDR3 nucleotides read TGTGCCAGCAGTGAGGGACAGGGCTTGCTCAATCAGCCCCAGCATTTT.

The chain links TRBV4-1 to TRBJ1-6; D ambiguous. CDR1 and CDR2 from the germline V gene are MGHRA and YSYEKL. CDR3 size: 18 residues. Trimming shortened V by 2 bases and J by 4 bases, and 18 bases separated the two germline ends. CDR3 amino acids: CASSQIPPDGLYNSPLHF. As DNA, the CDR3 is TGCGCCAGCAGCCAAATTCCCCCCGACGGCCTATATAATTCACCCCTCCACTTT.

The J gene is TRBJ2-2, the V gene TRBV6-1; 9 bases match TRBD1. J gave up 6 bases and V 6 bases, and 8 bases lay outside the gene matches. The CDR3 spans 15 residues. Germline CDR1 reads MNHNS; CDR2 reads SASEGT. The CDR3 loop is CASSAGQGRSGELFF. CDR3 sequence (DNA): TGTGCCAGCAGCGCGGGACAGGGACGATCCGGGGAGCTGTTTTTT.

The V call is TRBV7-9, the J call TRBJ2-1, with a possible D match to TRBD2 (5 bases). Deletions cut 1 base from V and 9 bases from J, with 13 bases between. This CDR3 contains 14 residues. The germline V gene encodes CDR1 SEHNR and CDR2 FQNEAQ (reference sequence). The CDR3 DNA reads as TGTGCCAGCAGCTTAGTAGAATCGGGGATTGAGCAGTTCTTC. This gives the protein CASSLVESGIEQFF. Drawing the rest from reference TRBV7-9 and TRBJ2-1, the complete variable domain is DTGVSQNPRHKITKRGQNVTFRCDPISEHNRLYWYRQTLGQGPEFLTYFQNEAQLEKSRLLSDRFSAERPKGSFSTLEIQRTEQGDSAMYLCASSLVESGIEQFFGPGTRLTVL.

The chain has TRBV6-1 and TRBJ2-5; possibly TRBD2 for D (7 bases). Germline CDR1 is MNHNS and CDR2 is SASEGT. This CDR3 is 11 amino acids long. Deletions cut 11 bases from V and 3 bases from J, with 10 bases between. In nucleotides, the CDR3 is TGTGCCTTAGGGGGGGAAGAGACCCAGTACTTC. This sequence encodes CALGGEETQYF.

This clone was found once. The J gene is TRBJ1-6, the V gene TRBV4-1; D uncertain. The CDR3 spans 17 residues. The V and J ends lost 4 bases and 2 bases respectively, with 15 bases between them. Germline V gene data show CDR1 as MGHRA and CDR2 as YSYEKL. CDR3 region: CASSRGTGGTYNSPLHF. The CDR3 region has the DNA TGCGCCAGCAGCCGGGGAACGGGTGGAACCTATAATTCACCCCTCCACTTT.

The chain has TRBV6-1 and TRBJ1-2; 7 bases match TRBD1. The length of the CDR3 is 13 residues. The junction had 8 bases not matched to a gene; V was cut back by 6 bases and J by 7 bases. Germline CDR1 is MNHNS and CDR2 is SASEGT. DNA for the CDR3: TGTGCCAGCAGGGAAACAGGGGAAACTGGCTACACCTTC. It specifies CASRETGETGYTF.

V is TRBV9 and J is TRBJ2-1; TRBD1 matches 9 bases. This CDR3 has 16 residues. Germline CDR1 and CDR2: SGDLS and YYNGEE. Germline trimming cut 4 bases from V and 2 bases from J; bases unmatched to any gene: 7. CDR3 loop: CASSRETGGAYNEQFF. CDR3 DNA: TGTGCCAGCAGCCGCGAGACAGGGGGGGCCTACAATGAGCAGTTCTTC.

The chain employs TRBV6-6 and TRBJ1-3; D remains unclear. CDR1 is MNHNY and CDR2 is SVGAGI in the germline V gene (reference sequence). The CDR3 length is 14 residues. The V end lost 5 bases, the J end lost 7 bases, and 15 bases lay between the germline ends. CDR3 sequence: CASSTGWAGNTIYF. The CDR3 DNA reads as TGTGCCAGCAGTACGGGATGGGCGGGTAACACCATATATTTT.

The J gene is TRBJ1-2, the V gene TRBV5-6; TRBD1 might be the D (5 bases). The germline V and J ends were trimmed by 3 bases and 4 bases, with 13 bases remaining between them. Per germline, CDR1 SGHDT and CDR2 YYEEEE. This CDR3 spans 14 amino acids. DNA for the CDR3: TGTGCCAGCAGCTCCGGGACCGTCGCCTATGGCTACACCTTC. This encodes CASSSGTVAYGYTF.

This chain connects TRBV6-1 to TRBJ2-1; no firm D call. The CDR3 length is 13 residues. Germline assignment: CDR1 MNHNS and CDR2 SASEGT. The V and J ends lost 7 bases and 6 bases respectively, with 13 bases between them. CDR3 DNA: TGTGCCAGCACCCCCTTGAGCTCCAATGAGCAGTTCTTC. Its translation is CASTPLSSNEQFF.

The V and J genes are TRBV2 and TRBJ2-5; D is undetermined. The CDR3 totals 11 residues. The ends were cut back, 7 bases at V and 1 base at J, with 4 bases in the middle. Germline V gene data show CDR1 as SNHLY and CDR2 as FYNNEI. The CDR3 sequence: CASNIQETQYF. CDR3 nucleotide sequence: TGTGCCAGCAATATCCAAGAGACCCAGTACTTC.

A remark on this clone: One end of the junction does not line up with germline, which may come from a read error. The V and J genes are TRBV2 and TRBJ2-7; 7 bases line up with TRBD2. The CDR3 covers 12 residues. Germline V CDR1 and CDR2: SNHLY, FYNNEI. The DNA for the CDR3 is TGTGCCAGCACCAGGGAGGGACTCACTCCTCACTTC. Its protein is CASTREGLTPHF.

Here the CDR3 reads CASSERQARGSGNTIYF. The DNA for the CDR3 is TGTGCCAGCAGCGAACGTCAGGCGAGAGGCTCTGGAAACACCATATATTTT. The V gene is TRBV5-4, the J gene TRBJ1-3; no firm D call. In germline, CDR1 is SGHNT, CDR2 YYREEE (reference sequence). The CDR3 sequence is 17 residues long. The ends were cut back, 4 bases at V and 0 bases at J, with 17 bases in the middle.